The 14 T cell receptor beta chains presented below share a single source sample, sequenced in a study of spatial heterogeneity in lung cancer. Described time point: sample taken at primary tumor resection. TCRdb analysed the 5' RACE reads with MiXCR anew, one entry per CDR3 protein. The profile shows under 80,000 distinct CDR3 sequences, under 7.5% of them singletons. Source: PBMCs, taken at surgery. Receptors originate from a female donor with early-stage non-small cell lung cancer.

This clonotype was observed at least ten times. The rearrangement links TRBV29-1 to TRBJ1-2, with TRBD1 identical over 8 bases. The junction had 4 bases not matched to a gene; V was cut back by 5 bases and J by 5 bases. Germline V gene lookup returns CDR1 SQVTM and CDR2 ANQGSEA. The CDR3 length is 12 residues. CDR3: CSVQGAGYGYTF. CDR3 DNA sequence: TGCAGCGTTCAGGGGGCTGGTTATGGCTACACCTTC. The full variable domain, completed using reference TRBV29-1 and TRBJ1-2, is SAVISQKPSRDICQRGTSLTIQCQVDSQVTMMFWYRQQPGQSLTLIATANQGSEATYESGFVIDKFPISRPNLTFSTLTVSNMSPEDSSIYLCSVQGAGYGYTFGSGTRLTVV.

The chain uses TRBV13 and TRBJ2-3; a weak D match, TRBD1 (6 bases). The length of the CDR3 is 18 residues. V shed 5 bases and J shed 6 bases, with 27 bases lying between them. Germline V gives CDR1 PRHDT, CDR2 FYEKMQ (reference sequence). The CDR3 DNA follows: TGTGCCAGCAGCCACGGATCCCCGGGACAAGTGCCCCCCGATACGCAGTATTTT. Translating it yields CASSHGSPGQVPPDTQYF.

The CDR3 is CASTINSFSEQYF. The CDR3 DNA is TGTGCCAGCACTATCAATAGTTTCTCCGAGCAGTACTTC. The chain uses TRBV28 and TRBJ2-7, with unresolved D. The CDR3 covers 13 residues. Germline V gene sequence: CDR1 MDHEN, CDR2 SYDVKM. The germline V and J ends were trimmed by 7 bases and 6 bases, with 16 bases remaining between them.

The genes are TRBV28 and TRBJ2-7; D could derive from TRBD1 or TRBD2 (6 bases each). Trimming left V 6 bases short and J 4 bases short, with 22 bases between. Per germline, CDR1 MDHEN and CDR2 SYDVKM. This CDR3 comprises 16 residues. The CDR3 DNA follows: TGTGCCAGCAGCCCAGGAGGGGGGTGGCAAGGGTACGAGCAGTACTTC. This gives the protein CASSPGGGWQGYEQYF.

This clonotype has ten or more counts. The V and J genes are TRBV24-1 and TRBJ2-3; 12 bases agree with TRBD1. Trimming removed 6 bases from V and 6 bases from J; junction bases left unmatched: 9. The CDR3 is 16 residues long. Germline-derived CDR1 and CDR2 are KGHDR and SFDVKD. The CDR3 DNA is TGTGCCACCAGTCCCCGGGACAGGGGGCTGGTCGATACGCAGTATTTT. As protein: CATSPRDRGLVDTQYF.

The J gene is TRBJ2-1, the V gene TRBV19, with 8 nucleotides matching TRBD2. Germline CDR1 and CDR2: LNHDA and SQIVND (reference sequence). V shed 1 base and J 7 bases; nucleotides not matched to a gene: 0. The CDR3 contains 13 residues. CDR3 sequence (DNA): TGTGCCAGTAGTATAGGACTAGCGAATGAGCAGTTCTTC. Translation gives CASSIGLANEQFF.

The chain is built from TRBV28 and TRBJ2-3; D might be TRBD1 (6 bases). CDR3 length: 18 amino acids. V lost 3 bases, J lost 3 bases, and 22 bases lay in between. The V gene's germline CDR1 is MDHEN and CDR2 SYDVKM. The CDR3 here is CASSLGAGASIGTDTQYF. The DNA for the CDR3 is TGTGCCAGCAGTTTGGGGGCAGGGGCCTCTATTGGGACAGATACGCAGTATTTT. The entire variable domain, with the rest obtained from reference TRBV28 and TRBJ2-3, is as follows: DVKVTQSSRYLVKRTGEKVFLECVQDMDHENMFWYRQDPGLGLRLIYFSYDVKMKEKGDIPEGYSVSREKKERFSLILESASTNQTSMYLCASSLGAGASIGTDTQYFGPGTRLTVL.

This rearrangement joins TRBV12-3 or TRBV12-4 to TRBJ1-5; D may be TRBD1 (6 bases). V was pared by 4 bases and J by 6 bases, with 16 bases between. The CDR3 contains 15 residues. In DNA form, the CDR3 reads TGTGCCAGCAGTTCGACGGGGGCGGCAGTTCAGCCCCAGCATTTT. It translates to CASSSTGAAVQPQHF.

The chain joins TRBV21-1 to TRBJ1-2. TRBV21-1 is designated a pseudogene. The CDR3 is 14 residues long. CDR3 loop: CASSKVRGPYGYTF. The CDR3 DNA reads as TGTGCCAGCAGCAAAGTTCGGGGTCCCTATGGCTACACCTTC.

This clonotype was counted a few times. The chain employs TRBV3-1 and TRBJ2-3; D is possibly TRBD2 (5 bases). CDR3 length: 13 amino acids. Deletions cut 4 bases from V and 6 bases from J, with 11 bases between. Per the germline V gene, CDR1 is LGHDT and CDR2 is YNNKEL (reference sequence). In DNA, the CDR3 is TGTGCCAGCAGCCTTACGTCGGGGGATACGCAGTATTTT. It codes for CASSLTSGDTQYF.

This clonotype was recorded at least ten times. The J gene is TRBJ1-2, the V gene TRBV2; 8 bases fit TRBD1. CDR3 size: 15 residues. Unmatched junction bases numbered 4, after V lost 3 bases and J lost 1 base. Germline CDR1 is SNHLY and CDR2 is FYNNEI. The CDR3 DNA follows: TGTGCCAGCAGTGATGGACAGGGATTTAACTATGGCTACACCTTC. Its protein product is CASSDGQGFNYGYTF.

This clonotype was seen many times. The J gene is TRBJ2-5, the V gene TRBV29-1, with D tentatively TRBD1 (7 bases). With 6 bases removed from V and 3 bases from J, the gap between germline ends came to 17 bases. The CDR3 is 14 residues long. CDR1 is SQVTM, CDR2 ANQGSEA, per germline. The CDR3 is CSVPAGQLKETQYF. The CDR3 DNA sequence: TGCAGCGTACCCGCGGGACAGCTAAAAGAGACCCAGTACTTC.

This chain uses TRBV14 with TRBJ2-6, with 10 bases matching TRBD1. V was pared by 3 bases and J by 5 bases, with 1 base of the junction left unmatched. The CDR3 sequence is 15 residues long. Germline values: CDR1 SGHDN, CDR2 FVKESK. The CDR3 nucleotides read TGTGCCAGCAGCCAGACAGGGGGCTGGGCCAACGTCCTGACTTTC. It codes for CASSQTGGWANVLTF.

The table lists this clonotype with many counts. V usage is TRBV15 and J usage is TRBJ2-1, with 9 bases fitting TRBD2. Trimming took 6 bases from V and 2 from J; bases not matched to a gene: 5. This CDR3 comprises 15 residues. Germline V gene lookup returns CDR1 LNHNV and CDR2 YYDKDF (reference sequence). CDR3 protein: CATRGIAGAYNEQFF. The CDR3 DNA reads TGTGCCACCAGGGGAATAGCGGGAGCCTACAATGAGCAGTTCTTC.